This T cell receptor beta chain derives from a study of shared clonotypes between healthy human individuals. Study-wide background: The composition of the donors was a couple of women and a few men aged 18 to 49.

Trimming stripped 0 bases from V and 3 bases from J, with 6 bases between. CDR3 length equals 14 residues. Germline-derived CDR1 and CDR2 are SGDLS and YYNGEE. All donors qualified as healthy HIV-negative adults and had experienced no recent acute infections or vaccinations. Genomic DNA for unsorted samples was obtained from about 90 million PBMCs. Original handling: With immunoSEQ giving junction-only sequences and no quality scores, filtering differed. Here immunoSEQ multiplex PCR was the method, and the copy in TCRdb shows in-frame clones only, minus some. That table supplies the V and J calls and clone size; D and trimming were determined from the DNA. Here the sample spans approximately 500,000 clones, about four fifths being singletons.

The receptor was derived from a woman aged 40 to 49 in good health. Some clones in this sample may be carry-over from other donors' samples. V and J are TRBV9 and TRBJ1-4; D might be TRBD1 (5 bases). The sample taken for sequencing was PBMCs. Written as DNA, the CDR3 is TGTGCCAGCAGCGTAGCAGGGTCTAATGAAAAACTGTTTTTT. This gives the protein CASSVAGSNEKLFF.